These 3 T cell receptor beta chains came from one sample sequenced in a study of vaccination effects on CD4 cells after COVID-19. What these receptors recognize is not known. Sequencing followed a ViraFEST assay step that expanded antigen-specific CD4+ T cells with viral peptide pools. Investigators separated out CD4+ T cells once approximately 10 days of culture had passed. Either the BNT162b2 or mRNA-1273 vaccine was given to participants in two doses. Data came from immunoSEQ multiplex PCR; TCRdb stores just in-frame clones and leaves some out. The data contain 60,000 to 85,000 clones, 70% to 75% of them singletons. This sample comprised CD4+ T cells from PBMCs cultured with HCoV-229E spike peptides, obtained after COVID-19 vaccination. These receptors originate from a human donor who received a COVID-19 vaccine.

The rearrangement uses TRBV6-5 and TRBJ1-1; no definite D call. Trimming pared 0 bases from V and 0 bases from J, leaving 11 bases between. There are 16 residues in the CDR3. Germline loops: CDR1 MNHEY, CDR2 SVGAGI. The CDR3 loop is CASSYSSRRVNTEAFF. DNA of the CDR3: TGTGCCAGCAGTTACTCGAGTAGGCGGGTGAACACTGAAGCTTTCTTT.

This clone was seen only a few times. CDR3 region: CASSESVASPLHF. The CDR3 nucleotides read TGCGCCAGCAGTGAGTCTGTGGCTTCACCCCTCCACTTT. The chain recombines TRBV10-1 with TRBJ1-6; no reliable D call. The CDR3 sequence is 13 residues long. The germline V gene encodes CDR1 WNHNN and CDR2 SYGVQD (reference sequence). V gave up 0 bases and J gave up 9 bases, with 6 bases separating them.

CDR3 sequence reads: CASSPGSNEKLFF. The CDR3 region has the DNA TGTGCCAGCAGTCCGGGCAGTAATGAAAAACTGTTTTTT. The rearrangement uses TRBV12-3 or TRBV12-4 and TRBJ1-4; no reliable D call. The CDR3 covers 13 residues. The germline V and J ends were trimmed by 5 bases and 4 bases, with 8 bases remaining between them.